The text below deals with one T cell receptor beta chain. CDR3 length: 16 residues. After removal of 6 bases from V and 4 bases from J, the junction contained 13 bases not matched to a gene. The sample belongs to a study of blood T cells in healthy people across ages. A second PCR, run for roughly 7 to 12 cycles, used a sample-barcoded 5' primer plus a J-beta primer mix. MiXCR, applied by TCRdb to the 5' RACE reads, yields one record per CDR3 protein. This table has under 1,100,000 distinct CDR3 sequences, approximately 25% appearing once. This sample also appeared in a second study, on T cells of mothers and their children.

The sequenced material came from blood. The receptor comes from a girl aged 2 to 10 in good health. The J gene is TRBJ1-1, the V gene TRBV12-3 or TRBV12-4; 8 nucleotides match TRBD1. CDR3 amino acids: CASRQDRGGLGTEAFF. The CDR3 DNA sequence: TGTGCCAGCAGGCAAGACAGGGGCGGTCTGGGCACTGAAGCTTTCTTT.